The clone carrying this T cell receptor (beta chain) was counted a few times. The data belong to a study of CD8+ T cells in alopecia areata. V was pared by 0 bases and J by 8 bases, with 16 bases between. This CDR3 comprises 15 residues. Germline values: CDR1 MNHEY, CDR2 SVGAGI. Treatment specified: oral pan-JAK inhibitor, 5-10 mg twice daily. Extracted from the samples, RNA was reverse transcribed into cDNA to serve as the sequencing template. Some clones are missing from TCRdb's copy, which holds only in-frame ones; the method was immunoSEQ multiplex PCR. The table lists roughly 140,000 clones, roughly 80% of them singletons.

The source was CD8+ T cells sorted from blood, collected at week 4, from a patient treated with tofacitinib. This clonotype originated in a human donor with alopecia areata. The chain joins TRBV6-5 to TRBJ1-2; a weak D match, TRBD1 (5 bases). CDR3 region: CASSYSMGQGPGYTF. For the CDR3, the DNA is TGTGCCAGCAGTTACTCGATGGGCCAGGGTCCCGGCTACACCTTC.